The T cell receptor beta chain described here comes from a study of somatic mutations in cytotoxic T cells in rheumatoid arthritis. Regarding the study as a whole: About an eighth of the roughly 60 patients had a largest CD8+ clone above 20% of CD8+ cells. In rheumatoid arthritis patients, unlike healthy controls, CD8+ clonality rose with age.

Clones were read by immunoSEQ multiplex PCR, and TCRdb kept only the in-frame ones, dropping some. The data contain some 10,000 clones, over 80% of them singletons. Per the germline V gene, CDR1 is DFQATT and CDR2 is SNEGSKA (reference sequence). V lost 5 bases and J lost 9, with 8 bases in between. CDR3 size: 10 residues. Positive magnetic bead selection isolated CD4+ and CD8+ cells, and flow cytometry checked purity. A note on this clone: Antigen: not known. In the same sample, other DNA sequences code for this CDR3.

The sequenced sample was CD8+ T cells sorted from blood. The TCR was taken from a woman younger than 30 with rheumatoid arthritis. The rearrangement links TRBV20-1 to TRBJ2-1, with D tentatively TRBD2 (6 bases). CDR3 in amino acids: CSAVSGEQFF. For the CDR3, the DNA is TGCAGTGCTGTTAGCGGTGAGCAGTTCTTC.